The T cell receptor (beta chain) under discussion was sequenced for a study of tumor-infiltrating lymphocytes in primary liver carcinoma. Study-wide points: Lower overlap was observed for tumor-adjacent and tumor-blood pairs relative to tumor region pairs.

For this clonotype: What it binds is not known. At one end the junction does not follow the germline gene, possibly because of a read error.

Total RNA amounting to approximately 460 ng was the source from which TCR beta cDNA was made with a constant-region primer. Slightly modified ARM-PCR served as the procedure for the TCR beta libraries. These libraries came from three rounds of nested multiplex PCR. A C-beta reverse primer and TRBV1-TRBV30 forward primers served in each of the first two PCR rounds, at roughly 10 cycles apiece. Each CDR3 protein gets one entry after TCRdb re-called the multiplex PCR reads with MiXCR. The sample holds 100,000 to 150,000 distinct CDR3 sequences, under 65% seen once. Germline assignment: CDR1 SQVTM and CDR2 ANQGSEA. This CDR3 spans 16 amino acids. Co-extraction of RNA and DNA was performed on 20-30 mg of unsorted bulk tissue.

The sample was liver tumor tissue from sampling region 3. The subset denotes: tumor region T3, left-lateral pole. This clonotype originated in a woman aged 60 to 75 with primary liver carcinoma and hepatitis B virus infection. The chain uses TRBV29-1 and TRBJ2-3, with 8 bases fitting TRBD2. In DNA form, the CDR3 reads TGCAGCGTCCACGGATCCGCGGCGGGAGGTGGCGATATGCAGTATTTT. Its translation: CSVHGSAAGGGDMQYF.